This TCR beta chain was captured by sequencing in a study of blood T cell repertoires in COVID-19. The wider study: COVID-19 samples from acute and convalescent phases originated in the United States, Italy and Spain. The cDNA or gDNA used as material had been derived from T cells, B-cell-depleted T cells, or PBMCs.

The authors' processing: Amplified reference gene primers provided the basis for estimating nucleated cell counts. Method: immunoSEQ multiplex PCR; TCRdb's copy keeps in-frame clones and lacks some. The DNA gave D and trimming, while V, J and clone size come from that table. Here the sample spans more than 150,000 clones, around four fifths being singletons. The CDR3 sequence is 14 residues long. With V trimmed by 6 bases and J by 6 bases, 7 bases remained unmatched. CDR1 and CDR2 from the germline V gene are MNHEY and SMNVEV (reference sequence). The sample holds many counts of this clone. The receptor was derived from a woman aged 80 or over with active or convalescent COVID-19. The rearrangement joins TRBV27 to TRBJ1-5, with 8 positions matching TRBD1. Input material: peripheral blood. The CDR3 DNA follows: TGTGCCAGCAGCCTGGACAGGGTAGGTCAGCCCCAGCATTTT. The encoded protein is CASSLDRVGQPQHF.